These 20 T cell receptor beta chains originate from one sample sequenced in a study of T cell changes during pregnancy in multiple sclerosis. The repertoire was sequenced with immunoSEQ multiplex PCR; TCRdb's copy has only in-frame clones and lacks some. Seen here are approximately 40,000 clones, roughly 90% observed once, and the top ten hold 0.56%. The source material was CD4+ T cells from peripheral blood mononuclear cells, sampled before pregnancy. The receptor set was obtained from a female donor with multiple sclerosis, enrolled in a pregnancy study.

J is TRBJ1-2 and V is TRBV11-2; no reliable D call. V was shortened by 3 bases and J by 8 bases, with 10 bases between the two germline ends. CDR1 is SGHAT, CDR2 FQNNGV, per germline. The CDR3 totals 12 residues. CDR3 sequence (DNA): TGTGCCAGCAGCTTCTCTCGACACGGCTACACCTTC. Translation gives CASSFSRHGYTF.

The chain's CDR3 is CAISEFGGGAGETQYF. Written as DNA, the CDR3 is TGTGCCATCAGTGAGTTCGGCGGGGGGGCCGGAGAGACCCAGTACTTC. The chain is built from TRBV10-3 and TRBJ2-5; 9 bases are a match to TRBD2. The CDR3 is 16 residues long. Trimming removed 1 base from V and 4 bases from J; junction bases left unmatched: 7. Germline values: CDR1 ENHRY, CDR2 SYGVKD.

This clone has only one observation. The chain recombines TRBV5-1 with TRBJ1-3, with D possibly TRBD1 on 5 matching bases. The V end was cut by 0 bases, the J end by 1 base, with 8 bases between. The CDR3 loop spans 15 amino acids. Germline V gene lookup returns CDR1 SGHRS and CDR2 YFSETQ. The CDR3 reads CASSLEGLSGNTIYF. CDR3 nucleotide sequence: TGCGCCAGCAGCTTGGAGGGACTATCTGGAAACACCATATATTTT.

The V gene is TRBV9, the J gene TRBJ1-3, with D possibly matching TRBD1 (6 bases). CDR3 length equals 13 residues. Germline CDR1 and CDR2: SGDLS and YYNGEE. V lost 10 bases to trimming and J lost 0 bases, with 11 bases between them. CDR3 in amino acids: CAGDMNSGNTIYF. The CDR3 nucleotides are TGTGCCGGGGACATGAACTCTGGAAACACCATATATTTT.

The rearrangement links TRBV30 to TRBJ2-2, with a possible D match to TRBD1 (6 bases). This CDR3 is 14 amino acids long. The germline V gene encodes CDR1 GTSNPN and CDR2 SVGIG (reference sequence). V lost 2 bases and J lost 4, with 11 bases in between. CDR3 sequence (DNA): TGTGCCTGGAGTTACAGGGACCGCACCGGGGAGCTGTTTTTT. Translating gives CAWSYRDRTGELFF.

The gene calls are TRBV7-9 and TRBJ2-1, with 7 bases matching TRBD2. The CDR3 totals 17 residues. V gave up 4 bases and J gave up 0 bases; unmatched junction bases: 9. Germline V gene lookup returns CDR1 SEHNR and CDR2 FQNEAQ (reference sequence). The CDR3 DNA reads TGTGCCAGCAGCTCACCACAGCGGGGAAGCTCCTACAATGAGCAGTTCTTC. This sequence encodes CASSSPQRGSSYNEQFF.

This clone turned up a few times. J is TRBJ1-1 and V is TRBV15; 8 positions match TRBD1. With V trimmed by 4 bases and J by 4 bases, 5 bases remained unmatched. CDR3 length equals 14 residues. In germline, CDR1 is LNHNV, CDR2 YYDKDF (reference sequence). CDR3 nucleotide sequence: TGTGCCACCAGCACGGCCAGGGGGCGCACTGAAGCTTTCTTT. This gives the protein CATSTARGRTEAFF. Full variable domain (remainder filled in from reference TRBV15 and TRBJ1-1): DAMVIQNPRYQVTQFGKPVTLSCSQTLNHNVMYWYQQKSSQAPKLLFHYYDKDFNNEADTPDNFQSRRPNTSFCFLDIRSPGLGDTAMYLCATSTARGRTEAFFGQGTRLTVV.

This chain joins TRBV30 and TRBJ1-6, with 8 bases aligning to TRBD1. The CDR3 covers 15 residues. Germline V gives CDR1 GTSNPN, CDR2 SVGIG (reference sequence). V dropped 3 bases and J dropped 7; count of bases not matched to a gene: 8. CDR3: CAWRIPGQVNSPLHF. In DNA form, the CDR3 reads TGTGCCTGGAGGATCCCGGGACAGGTCAATTCACCCCTCCACTTT.

CDR3 loop: CAWRASSYNSPLHF. CDR3 sequence (DNA): TGTGCCTGGAGGGCAAGCTCCTATAATTCACCCCTCCACTTT. The chain has TRBV30 and TRBJ1-6; D remains ambiguous. Trimming cost V 3 bases and J 0 bases, with 6 bases left between them. Germline assignment: CDR1 GTSNPN and CDR2 SVGIG (reference sequence). The CDR3 has 14 amino acids.

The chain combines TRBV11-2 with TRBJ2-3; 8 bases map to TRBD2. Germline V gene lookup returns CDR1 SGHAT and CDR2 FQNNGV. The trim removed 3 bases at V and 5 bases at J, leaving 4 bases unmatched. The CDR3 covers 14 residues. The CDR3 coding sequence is TGTGCCAGCAGCTTTGCACTAGCGGTAGATACGCAGTATTTT. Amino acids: CASSFALAVDTQYF.

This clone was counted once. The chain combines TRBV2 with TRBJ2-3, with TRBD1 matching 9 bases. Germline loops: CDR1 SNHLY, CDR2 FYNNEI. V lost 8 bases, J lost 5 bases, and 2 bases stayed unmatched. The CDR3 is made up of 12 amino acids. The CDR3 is CASLDRGDTQYF. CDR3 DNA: TGTGCCAGCCTGGACAGGGGAGATACGCAGTATTTT. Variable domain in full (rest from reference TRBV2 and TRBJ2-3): EPEVTQTPSHQVTQMGQEVILRCVPISNHLYFYWYRQILGQKVEFLVSFYNNEISEKSEIFDDQFSVERPDGSNFTLKIRSTKLEDSAMYFCASLDRGDTQYFGPGTRLTVL.

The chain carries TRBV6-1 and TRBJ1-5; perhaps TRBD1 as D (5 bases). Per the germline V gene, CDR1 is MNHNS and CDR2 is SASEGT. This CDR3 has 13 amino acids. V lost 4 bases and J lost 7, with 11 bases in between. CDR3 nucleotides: TGTGCCAGCAGTGCAGGGCCTCGGCAGCCCCAGCATTTT. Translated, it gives CASSAGPRQPQHF.

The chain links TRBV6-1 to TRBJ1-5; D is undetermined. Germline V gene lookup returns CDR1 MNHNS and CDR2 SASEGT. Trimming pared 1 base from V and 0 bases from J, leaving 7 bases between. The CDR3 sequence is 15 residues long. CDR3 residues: CASSEVNTSNQPQHF. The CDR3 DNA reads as TGTGCCAGCAGTGAAGTAAACACTAGCAATCAGCCCCAGCATTTT.

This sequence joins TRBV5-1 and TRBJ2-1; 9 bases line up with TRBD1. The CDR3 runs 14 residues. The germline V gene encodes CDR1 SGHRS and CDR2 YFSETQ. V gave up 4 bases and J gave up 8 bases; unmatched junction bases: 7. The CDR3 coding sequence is TGCGCCAGCAGCCGCCGGACAGGGGACGATGAGCAGTTCTTC. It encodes CASSRRTGDDEQFF. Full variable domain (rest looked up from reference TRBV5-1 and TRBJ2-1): KAGVTQTPRYLIKTRGQQVTLSCSPISGHRSVSWYQQTPGQGLQFLFEYFSETQRNKGNFPGRFSGRQFSNSRSEMNVSTLELGDSALYLCASSRRTGDDEQFFGPGTRLTVL.

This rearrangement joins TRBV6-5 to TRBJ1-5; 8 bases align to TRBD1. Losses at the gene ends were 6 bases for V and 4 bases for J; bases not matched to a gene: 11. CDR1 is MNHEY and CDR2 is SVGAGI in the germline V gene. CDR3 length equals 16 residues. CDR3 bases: TGTGCCAGCAGCTACACAGGGGGAATAGATAATCAGCCCCAGCATTTT. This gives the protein CASSYTGGIDNQPQHF.

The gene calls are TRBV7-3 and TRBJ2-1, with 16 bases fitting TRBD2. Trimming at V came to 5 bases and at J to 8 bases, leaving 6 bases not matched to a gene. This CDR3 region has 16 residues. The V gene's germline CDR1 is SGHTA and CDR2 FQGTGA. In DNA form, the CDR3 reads TGTGCCAGCAGCACGGGGACTAGCGGGGGGGCAGATGAGCAGTTCTTC. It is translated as CASSTGTSGGADEQFF.

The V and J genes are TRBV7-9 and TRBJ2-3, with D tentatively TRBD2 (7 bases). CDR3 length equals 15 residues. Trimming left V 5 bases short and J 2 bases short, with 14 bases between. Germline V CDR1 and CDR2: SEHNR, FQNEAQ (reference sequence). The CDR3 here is CASSRSGTLTDTQYF. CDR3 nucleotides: TGTGCCAGCAGCCGGAGCGGGACACTCACAGATACGCAGTATTTT.

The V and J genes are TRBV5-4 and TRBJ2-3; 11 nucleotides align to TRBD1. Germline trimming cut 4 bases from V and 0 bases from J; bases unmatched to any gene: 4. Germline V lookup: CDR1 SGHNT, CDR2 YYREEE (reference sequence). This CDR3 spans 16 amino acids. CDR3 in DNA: TGTGCCAGCAGCAGGACAGGGGGCGGGAGCACAGATACGCAGTATTTT. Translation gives CASSRTGGGSTDTQYF.

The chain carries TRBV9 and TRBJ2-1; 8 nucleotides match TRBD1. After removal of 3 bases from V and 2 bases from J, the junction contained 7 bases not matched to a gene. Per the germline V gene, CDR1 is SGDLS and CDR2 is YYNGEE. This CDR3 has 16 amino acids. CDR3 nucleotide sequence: TGTGCCAGCAGCGGACGGGGACAGGTTACCTACAATGAGCAGTTCTTC. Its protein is CASSGRGQVTYNEQFF.

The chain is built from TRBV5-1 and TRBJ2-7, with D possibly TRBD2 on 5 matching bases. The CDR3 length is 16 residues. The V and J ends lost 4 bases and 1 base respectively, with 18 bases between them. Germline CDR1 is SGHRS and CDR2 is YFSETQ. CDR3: CASSPSGGQGSYEQYF. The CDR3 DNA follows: TGCGCCAGCAGCCCATCCGGCGGGCAAGGGTCCTACGAGCAGTACTTC.